This TCR beta chain was retrieved from a study of identical twins. The table lists this clonotype with a few counts. Germline V CDR1 and CDR2: SQVTM, ANQGSEA. This CDR3 is 13 amino acids long. Trimming pared 4 bases from V and 1 base from J, leaving 10 bases between. MiXCR, applied by TCRdb to the 5' RACE reads, yields one record per CDR3 protein. The sample has about 570,000 distinct CDR3 sequences; nearly 10% are singletons. The data also belong to a second study, concerning yellow fever vaccine responses in identical twins.

The sample comprised PBMCs. The TCR sequence derives from a woman between 18 and 30 years old in good health. The V call is TRBV29-1, the J call TRBJ1-1, with D perhaps TRBD1 (6 bases). This CDR3 reads CSVGGARNTEAFF. CDR3 nucleotide sequence: TGCAGCGTTGGGGGGGCCCGGAACACTGAAGCTTTCTTT.